The 22 T cell receptor beta chains listed next were all sequenced from one sample in a study of blood T cells in healthy people across ages. It was with a sample-barcoded 5' primer and a J-beta primer mix that a second PCR of roughly 7 to 12 cycles was run. One entry per CDR3 protein results from TCRdb running MiXCR on the 5' RACE reads. In the table there are about 1.7 million distinct CDR3 sequences, roughly 28% of which are singletons. The material sequenced was blood. These receptor sequences come from a woman aged 25 to 39 in good health.

With respect to this clonotype: This clone may be a read error of a much larger clone one base away. The chain employs TRBV20-1 and TRBJ2-1; the D gene is possibly TRBD2 (5 bases). From germline, CDR1 is DFQATT and CDR2 SNEGSKA (reference sequence). With 4 bases removed from V and 10 bases from J, the gap between germline ends came to 17 bases. The CDR3 extends over 13 amino acids. CDR3 region: CSAIGNGLYEQFF. In DNA form, the CDR3 reads TGCAGTGCTATCGGGAACGGGCTCTACGAGCAGTTCTTC.

In its sample, this clonotype was seen a few times. This sequence joins TRBV5-5 and TRBJ2-4; D unresolved. Germline loops: CDR1 SGHKS, CDR2 YYEKEE (reference sequence). Between the trimmed V and J ends, which lost 2 bases and 5 bases, there was a span of 5 bases. CDR3 length: 12 residues. The chain's CDR3 is CASSFSQNIQYF. The CDR3, as DNA: TGTGCCAGCAGCTTTAGCCAAAACATTCAGTACTTC.

This chain connects TRBV5-1 to TRBJ1-6; a weak D match, TRBD1 (6 bases). CDR3 length equals 16 residues. The germline gives CDR1 SGHRS, CDR2 YFSETQ. Trimming shortened V by 2 bases and J by 7 bases, and 16 bases separated the two germline ends. CDR3: CASSLKPGHRNSPLHF. The CDR3 DNA is TGCGCCAGCAGCTTAAAACCGGGACACCGGAATTCACCCCTCCACTTT.

This clonotype has only one observation. This chain connects TRBV14 to TRBJ2-1; D gene unclear. This CDR3 is built from 12 residues. V lost 10 bases and J 4 bases, leaving 11 bases between the germline ends. CDR1 SGHDN and CDR2 FVKESK come from the germline V gene. CDR3 sequence (DNA): TGTGCCACCTCCCCTGTTTACAATGAGCAGTTCTTC. This translates into CATSPVYNEQFF.

This clonotype was seen only a few times. This clone may be a read error of a much larger clone one base away. The chain couples TRBV7-9 to TRBJ1-2; D unclear. V lost 1 base, J lost 5 bases, and 11 bases lay in between. The CDR3 extends over 14 amino acids. Germline CDR1 reads SEHNR; CDR2 reads FQNEAQ (reference sequence). CDR3 DNA sequence: TGTGCCAGCAGCTTAGATACAGCGCCGTATGGCTACACCTTC. As protein: CASSLDTAPYGYTF.

The rearrangement links TRBV12-3 or TRBV12-4 to TRBJ2-4; D is undetermined. The CDR3 is 15 amino acids. Trimming stripped 3 bases from V and 0 bases from J, with 9 bases between. CDR3 coding DNA: TGTGCCAGCAGTTTTAATGGCGTAGCCAAAAACATTCAGTACTTC. The encoded protein is CASSFNGVAKNIQYF.

J is TRBJ2-1 and V is TRBV27; no clear D gene. V was cut by 5 bases and J by 7 bases, with 12 bases left in between. The CDR3 runs to 13 residues. Germline V CDR1 and CDR2: MNHEY, SMNVEV (reference sequence). The CDR3 coding sequence is TGTGCCAGCAGTACCCGGTCACAGAATGAGCAGTTCTTC. Amino acid sequence: CASSTRSQNEQFF.

V is TRBV12-3 or TRBV12-4 and J is TRBJ1-2; tentatively, D is TRBD1 (6 bases). V shed 3 bases and J shed 2 bases, with 13 bases lying between them. This CDR3 is built from 15 residues. CDR3 protein: CASSFQGSGNYGYTF. CDR3 coding DNA: TGTGCCAGCAGTTTTCAGGGGAGTGGGAACTATGGCTACACCTTC.

This clonotype has ten or more counts. The gene calls are TRBV6-6 and TRBJ2-3, with 8 bases identical to TRBD2. Germline CDR1 is MNHNY and CDR2 is SVGAGI (reference sequence). The CDR3 consists of 15 residues. The ends lost 6 bases at V and 0 bases at J; junction bases unmatched: 5. CDR3 coding DNA: TGTGCCAGCAGCCAGCGGGGGTCTAGCACAGATACGCAGTATTTT. Encoded protein: CASSQRGSSTDTQYF.

The chain recombines TRBV28 with TRBJ2-7; D is unresolved. The CDR3 is 16 amino acids. The V gene lost 5 bases and the J gene lost 3 bases, with 20 bases spanning the gap. From germline, CDR1 is MDHEN and CDR2 SYDVKM. The DNA of the CDR3 is TGTGCCAGCAGTCCCTTTAGGCCCAACAGCGACTACGAGCAGTACTTC. This codes for CASSPFRPNSDYEQYF.

The chain carries TRBV19 and TRBJ1-5, with a tentative D call TRBD1 (6 bases). Trimming cost V 1 base and J 4 bases, with 11 bases left between them. Germline-derived CDR1 and CDR2 are LNHDA and SQIVND (reference sequence). The CDR3 consists of 15 residues. The CDR3 reads CASSIGQVLNQPQHF. In nucleotides, the CDR3 is TGTGCCAGTAGTATAGGACAGGTACTAAATCAGCCCCAGCATTTT.

This clonotype occurred many times. This sequence joins TRBV15 and TRBJ1-2; 9 bases are shared with TRBD1. Looked up from germline, CDR1 is LNHNV and CDR2 is YYDKDF (reference sequence). The CDR3 extends over 15 amino acids. The V gene end was trimmed by 5 bases and the J gene end by 4 bases; junction bases not matched to a gene: 8. Here the CDR3 reads CATSDRDRALYGYTF. In DNA form, the CDR3 reads TGTGCCACCAGCGACCGGGACAGGGCCCTCTATGGCTACACCTTC.

On this clonotype: A junction boundary mismatches the germline segment, possibly from a read error. DNA for the CDR3: TGTGCCAGCAACGTAGGGACAGGGAAGCACGAGCAGTACTTC. Translating gives CASNVGTGKHEQYF. The gene calls are TRBV9 and TRBJ2-4; 9 bases are a match to TRBD1. The end of the DNA fits TRBJ2-7 better, so the J call may be wrong. The CDR3 length is 14 residues. CDR1 and CDR2 from the germline V gene are SGDLS and YYNGEE.

The CDR3 coding sequence is TGCAGTGCACCGGCTGTAGCGGGAAGGCACAATGAGCAGTTCTTC. It specifies CSAPAVAGRHNEQFF. The chain uses TRBV20-1 and TRBJ2-1; TRBD2 aligns across 8 bases. This CDR3 is built from 15 residues. J lost 5 bases, V lost 6 bases, and 12 bases had no gene match. Germline values: CDR1 DFQATT, CDR2 SNEGSKA (reference sequence).

V and J are TRBV10-2 and TRBJ1-4; D unclear. The CDR3 covers 14 residues. Between the trimmed V and J ends, which lost 6 bases and 8 bases, there was a span of 16 bases. Germline CDR1 WSHSY, CDR2 SAAADI. The CDR3 region is CASRETGGVEKLFF. CDR3 DNA: TGCGCCAGCAGAGAGACGGGCGGGGTAGAAAAACTGTTTTTT.

This clonotype was counted ten times or more. The rearrangement links TRBV6-5 to TRBJ2-1; 7 nucleotides align to TRBD1. The CDR3 runs to 14 residues. Trimming cost V 5 bases and J 9 bases; bases outside gene matches: 10. Germline V CDR1 and CDR2: MNHEY, SVGAGI. CDR3 in DNA: TGTGCCAGCAGTGAGGGACAGCCAGCCTCTGAGCAGTTCTTC. Translation: CASSEGQPASEQFF.

J is TRBJ1-3 and V is TRBV21-1. TRBV21-1 is a pseudogene. CDR3 size: 16 residues. This CDR3 reads CASSPSGPHSGNTIYF. The CDR3 DNA follows: TGTGCCAGCAGCCCCTCTGGACCGCACTCTGGAAACACCATATATTTT.

V and J are TRBV29-1 and TRBJ2-1, with D uncertain. V was pared by 0 bases and J by 5 bases, with 11 bases between. Germline V lookup: CDR1 SQVTM, CDR2 ANQGSEA. The CDR3 has 14 residues. CDR3 sequence reads: CSVEDRSNDNEQFF. Here the CDR3 DNA reads TGCAGCGTTGAAGATCGGTCCAATGACAATGAGCAGTTCTTC.

The chain employs TRBV10-2 and TRBJ2-7, with a possible D match to TRBD2 (6 bases). There are 15 residues in the CDR3. CDR1 is WSHSY and CDR2 is SAAADI in the germline V gene. V lost 7 bases and J 2 bases, leaving 18 bases between the germline ends. Written as DNA, the CDR3 is TGCGCCAGCAAAGCCGCCGGGAGCGCGACCTACGAGCAGTACTTC. This codes for CASKAAGSATYEQYF.

This rearrangement joins TRBV20-1 to TRBJ2-5; 9 bases are a match to TRBD1. Per the germline V gene, CDR1 is DFQATT and CDR2 is SNEGSKA (reference sequence). With V trimmed by 5 bases and J by 7 bases, 8 bases remained unmatched. CDR3 length: 13 amino acids. CDR3 in DNA: TGCAGTGCTGGATCGGGACAGGGAGGGACCCAGTACTTC. Protein sequence: CSAGSGQGGTQYF.

A few counts support this clonotype. V usage is TRBV6-6 and J usage is TRBJ2-4, with 9 bases matching TRBD1. The J call may be incorrect, as the DNA end agrees better with TRBJ2-7. The CDR3 length is 14 residues. Germline V gives CDR1 MNHNY, CDR2 SVGAGI (reference sequence). CDR3 in amino acids: CASSAGTGRVEQYF. The CDR3 nucleotides read TGTGCCAGCAGTGCCGGGACAGGGAGGGTCGAGCAGTACTTC.

Note on this clonotype: The junction differs from germline at one of its ends, possibly a read error. The genes are TRBV5-1 and TRBJ2-4; no definite D call. The CDR3 is 12 amino acids. Germline V gene data show CDR1 as SGHRS and CDR2 as YFSETQ. CDR3 sequence (DNA): TGCGCCAACAGCCTCAGTCAGGCAGAGCAGTACTTC. Its translation is CANSLSQAEQYF.